This T cell receptor (beta chain) was obtained from a study of shared clonotypes between healthy human individuals (dated by TCRdb to 2020 to 2022). Some background on the complete study: The cohort comprised two women and a few men aged 18 to 49 years. For each donor, CD4 naive and CD4 memory were each given three plates, CD8 naive was given two plates, and CD8 memory was given one plate. To estimate repertoire size and how much clonotypes are shared between individuals, the study performed deep sequencing of blood TCR repertoires from a few healthy adults. To increase sequencing depth and limit assay-specific biases, different laboratories used diverse techniques to prepare libraries and sequence TCR repertoires. Leukapheresis yielded between about 0.94 and 9.5 billion PBMCs per donor.

For the CD8 naive samples, CD45RO-negative cells were positively selected for CCR7, yielding a CD45RA+CCR7+ population from which TemRA cells were excluded. Healthy HIV-negative adults with no recently reported acute infections or vaccinations were included as donors. Every donor was a Caucasian adult residing in Nashville, Tennessee, USA. Blood was collected by leukapheresis, and PBMCs were isolated by Ficoll-Histopaque density gradient centrifugation and then cryopreserved in liquid nitrogen vapor phase. Analytical flow cytometry was used to check the purity and quantity of each magnetically sorted T cell population. Genomic DNA was isolated from each sorted fraction and quantified by UV absorbance on a Nanodrop 2000c. TCR CDR3 regions were amplified from genomic DNA by multiplex PCR using the deep immunoSEQ assay. For each cell subset, the extracted genomic DNA was distributed evenly across all wells of several immunoSEQ 96-well plates, and each plate served as one replicate. Each replicate PCR for sorted subsets received roughly 0.2 ug genomic DNA, equal to around 32,000 T cell genomes. Purified libraries were quantified with a Qubit 3.0 fluorometer, sized on a Bioanalyzer 2100, and re-quantified with the KAPA Library Quantification kit. Every immunoSEQ 96-well plate was sequenced on a separate single-read 150-cycle Illumina NextSeq 550 flow cell. Processing in the source paper ran as follows. Because the immunoSEQ output held only junctional sequences and lacked quality scores, the filtering could not match the filtering applied to full-length reads. Sequences were annotated with PyIR, a Python wrapper for IgBLAST v1.9, and V/J genes and CDR3 were assigned using IMGT germline references. Reads with weak V/J assignments (E-value above 1e-6), missing CDR3, stop codons, out-of-frame junctions, or ambiguous translated residues were removed. A V3J clonotype was defined by an identical inferred V gene, J gene, and CDR3 amino acid sequence. To compute the percentage overlap between repertoires, the number of shared unique clonotypes was divided by the size of the smaller repertoire. Richness of each repertoire was evaluated using RTK rarefaction, the Chao1 estimator, and Recon v2.1 estimates of unobserved clonotypes. For all TCRbeta clonotypes obtained by the gDNA method from a handful of donors, generation probabilities were computed with OLGA. Entries here come from immuneACCESS through TCRdb and include only in-frame sequences with V and J called. Some clones fail to appear in such tables; in the studies checked, an unresolved V gene covers under half of the shortfall, and the cause of the remainder is unknown. V and J calls and clone size are those listed in that table; D and trimming were worked out from the DNA. Across this sample there are about 2 million clones, with about 95% seen only once. Roughly 1.2% of the sample is taken by the ten largest.

Overall study outcomes, separate from this receptor: Naive subsets generally had larger estimated clonotype richness than memory subsets. When four donors were compared, the shared fraction of clonotypes was 5% to 6.5% for naive CD4, about 4% for naive CD8, 2.3% for memory CD4, and less than 0.5% for memory CD8. Pairwise subsampling indicated that sequencing depth was expected to affect the degree of clonotype sharing among donors. Only blood was sampled, and tissue TCR repertoires likely differ from those in blood. Incomplete sequencing was indicated by rarefaction of sorted-subset datasets, despite the large sequencing depth. Clonotypes shared by all four sorted-subset donors showed higher generation probabilities than non-shared clonotypes. Because the study included a small number of donors, the genetic and exposure-history diversity represented was limited.

The CDR3 covers 11 residues, taking in both the cysteine and the phenylalanine. This entry keeps only the CDR3 DNA: 33 bases, framed from base 1. Looking up the germline V gene yields CDR1 SNHLY and CDR2 FYNNEI. The trim is 7 bases for V and 2 bases for J, with a gap of 4 bases between the germline ends. On this clone: Its antigen specificity is not known. No much larger clone exists at a distance of one base, and base qualities are not known.

The material sequenced was naive CD8+ T cells sorted from blood. What this sample's cell subset or site label stands for: CD45RA+CCR7+. Rearrangement joined TRBV2 to TRBJ2-3; a confident D gene designation cannot be given. The source of this sequence is a man between 18 and 29 years old in good health. The CDR3 reads as follows: CASIYTDTQYF. The DNA is TGTGCCAGCATTTACACAGATACGCAGTATTTT.